The 4 T cell receptor beta chains in this list originate from one sample, sequenced in a study of blood T cell repertoires in COVID-19. The assay was immunoSEQ multiplex PCR, and TCRdb's table has in-frame clones only and misses some. The sample contains roughly 60,000 clones, approximately 90% of which appear only once. Sample: peripheral blood. These receptors were taken from a woman aged 80 or older with active COVID-19.

V is TRBV5-6 and J is TRBJ2-1, with D possibly being TRBD2 (5 bases). The CDR3 extends over 14 amino acids. Trimming shortened V by 4 bases and J by 9 bases, and 17 bases separated the two germline ends. The germline V gene encodes CDR1 SGHDT and CDR2 YYEEEE. DNA of the CDR3: TGTGCCAGCAGCCTAGCCCACCCCGGCGGTGAGCAGTTCTTC. Translated, it gives CASSLAHPGGEQFF. The full variable domain, in which reference TRBV5-6 and TRBJ2-1 provide the parts outside the CDR3, is DAGVTQSPTHLIKTRGQQVTLRCSPKSGHDTVSWYQQALGQGPQFIFQYYEEEERQRGNFPDRFSGHQFPNYSSELNVNALLLGDSALYLCASSLAHPGGEQFFGPGTRLTVL.

This clone was found once. This chain links TRBV5-1 with TRBJ1-6; 8 positions match TRBD1. The J segment lost 3 bases and the V segment lost 4 bases, leaving 6 bases of the junction unmatched. CDR1 SGHRS and CDR2 YFSETQ come from the germline V gene. CDR3 size: 16 residues. The CDR3 coding sequence is TGCGCCAGCAGCACGGGACAGGCGAACTATAATTCACCCCTCCACTTT. Residues: CASSTGQANYNSPLHF.

This clone has more than one count but fewer than ten. J is TRBJ2-5 and V is TRBV6-6; 9 nucleotides match TRBD2. The trim removed 7 bases at V and 4 bases at J, leaving 4 bases unmatched. This CDR3 region has 13 residues. CDR1 and CDR2 (germline): MNHNY, SVGAGI (reference sequence). The CDR3 bases are TGTGCCAGCACCGGACTAGCGTCAGAGACCCAGTACTTC. This gives the protein CASTGLASETQYF.

The chain couples TRBV12-3 or TRBV12-4 to TRBJ1-1; D not resolved. V was clipped by 2 bases and J by 5 bases, with 6 bases between them. The CDR3 is made up of 12 amino acids. CDR3 nucleotide sequence: TGTGCCAGCAGTTTAAGGAGAACTGAAGCTTTCTTT. Translating gives CASSLRRTEAFF.